The source of this T cell receptor (beta chain) is a study of cytomegalovirus exposure and HLA in healthy donors. Of note for this clone: Its antigen is not known.

The CDR3 is 16 amino acids. Trimming stripped 4 bases from V and 5 bases from J, with 20 bases between. From germline, CDR1 is SGHAT and CDR2 FQNNGV. The PCR used 60 Vbeta and 13 Jbeta primers. Clones were read by immunoSEQ multiplex PCR, and TCRdb kept only the in-frame ones, dropping some. The sample has approximately 70,000 clones, about 74% seen once. While unrecorded immune exposures were likely, the donors were nominally healthy when sampled. Whole-study results and caveats: Previous analysis showed most TCR beta V segments were productive about 87% or about 30% of the time. Reports indicated that the classifier achieved high specificity and sensitivity in diagnosing cytomegalovirus status. The study put under 200 TCR beta chains on its list as cytomegalovirus-associated.

The genes are TRBV11-2 and TRBJ2-5, with a possible D match to TRBD2 (5 bases). Sequencing used PBMCs. The clonotype comes from a woman aged 60-75 years in good health and CMV-seropositive. The CDR3 DNA sequence: TGTGCCAGCAGCTCGCCCTTTGAGGGAGTGGAGGAGACCCAGTACTTC. Translation gives CASSSPFEGVEETQYF.